This TCR beta chain was profiled in a study of beta chain features in type 1 diabetes (dated 2018 in TCRdb). Context from the whole study: Mean age, gender distribution, total cell number and subset yield were not different between patients and healthy donors. Across all samples, fewer than 110,000,000 sorted cells were examined, and cell number per subset correlated strongly with RNA yield. The study compared the TCRB repertoires of sorted circulating CD4+ T cell subsets in recently diagnosed type 1 diabetes patients with those in matched healthy donors. Regulatory and stem cell-like memory subsets were obtained from only 8 patients and roughly eight healthy donors, while naive and central memory subsets were obtained from all 30 or so donors. General study outcomes and caveats: PCR may preferentially amplify shorter templates, but because patient and control samples were amplified and corrected together, any resulting skew would affect both groups equally. At VDJ recombination sites, patients with type 1 diabetes made fewer insertions and deleted more nucleotides, a pattern implying thymic rearrangement abnormalities. Sequencing cDNA rather than genomic DNA could over-represent highly expressing activated cells, although activation and CD3 levels did not differ between groups. Naive, central memory and regulatory TCRB repertoires appeared to be more alike among patients than among healthy donors. HLA sub-analyses involved small numbers of individuals, so any influence of HLA type on TCRB rearrangement remained unresolved. A moderate but significant shortening of TCRB CDR3 length was observed in type 1 diabetes patients in all four CD4+ subsets.

V is reduced by 2 bases and J by 1 base, leaving a spacing of 6 bases between them. Measured from the cysteine to the phenylalanine, the CDR3 is 15 residues long. The entry retains the CDR3 DNA only, 45 bases that are in frame from base 1. CDR1 and CDR2 are read off the germline V gene (reference sequence) as LNHDA and SQIVND. The entire amount of isolated RNA was reverse transcribed using the High Capacity cDNA Reverse Transcription Kit, so the sequenced TCRB transcripts were expressed ones. Deep immunoSEQ sequencing was applied to naive, central memory and regulatory T cell samples, giving an average of about 3.8 million total reads per sample. After sorted cells were lysed in RLT buffer, RNA was extracted with DNase-treated RNeasy Micro or Mini kits, with the choice depending on cell number. To prevent cross-contamination, every cell subset was processed on its own, while patient and healthy donor samples were processed together. The immunoSEQ multiplex PCR was used to amplify TCRB sequences from cDNA, generating 87-bp fragments that spanned the CDR3 region. Sequencing of the amplicons was done on the Illumina HiSeq platform. In the original analysis: Synthetic template baselines were used to correct PCR bias computationally, reads within Hamming distance 2 were collapsed together, and singletons that could not be merged were discarded. By aligning reads against IMGT, V, D and J genes, CDR3 length, and insertions or deletions at six rearrangement sites were assigned. Within each subset, clonotype counts were normalized to sorted cell number, and only after that were true diversity and Gini coefficients computed with the tcR R package. Repertoire sharing was quantified using the overlap coefficient calculated on TCRB nucleotide sequences. Out-of-frame TCRB sequences from naive cells were analyzed as a proxy for the pre-selection repertoire. TCRdb mirrors the immuneACCESS table, restricted to in-frame sequences. Some clones are absent from its copies; in checked studies, under half trace to an unresolved V gene, and the reason for the others is unknown. V, J and clone size are those of that table, while D and trimming were read from the DNA. A total of under 850,000 clones appear in this sample, around an eighth of them only once. Clones ranked in the top ten supply 0.02% to 0.025% of the sample.

In the case of this clone: No cognate antigen has been identified for it. No per-base quality is available; no much larger clone lies one base away. Other nucleotide sequences from this sample produce the same CDR3.

Each donor gave one peripheral blood draw, averaging approximately 0.12 L, which was collected into heparinised tubes. A BD FACSAria II and a panel including CD45RO, CCR7, CD25, CD127, CD95 and CD27 were used to sort naive, central memory, regulatory and stem cell-like memory CD4+ T cells. Every sorted population had a purity above 95%. PBMCs were isolated immediately by Lymphoprep density gradient centrifugation and stained directly without culture. So that batch effects would be minimized, each experiment stained and sorted samples in pairs, pairing one healthy donor with one patient. This sequence was found in a man younger than 35 with type 1 diabetes. This receptor chain uses TRBV19 and TRBJ2-6, and possibly TRBD1, on 6 matching bases. The source material was naive CD4+ T cells from blood. The label giving this sample's cell subset or site can be read as: true naive CD4+ T cells. The nucleotide sequence reads as follows: TGTGCCAGTAGTATAACAGGGTCTGGGGCCAACGTCCTGACTTTC. It translates as CASSITGSGANVLTF.